These T cell receptor beta chains were read from a single sample in a study of OX40 agonist ivuxolimab in advanced cancers. Measured with immunoSEQ multiplex PCR; TCRdb has only the in-frame clones, and not every one. Among about 15,000 clones listed, approximately 88% were seen once. The source material was CD4+ or CD8+ T cells sorted from blood, sampled in a trial of the OX40 agonist ivuxolimab. Source of these receptors: an adult with an advanced solid tumor such as melanoma, head and neck, liver or kidney cancer. Each CDR3 is given with its conserved first and last residue. The D gene is left open where the match is weak. Clone size is shown for a subset of rows, as once, few, many or a class of expanded clone.

>few|TRBJ2-1|.|TRBV21-1
TGTGCCAGCAGCAAAGGGGGCCAGCCCTCCTACAATGAGCAGTTCTTC
CASSKGGQPSYNEQFF
>.|TRBJ1-1|.|TRBV9
TGTGCCAGCAGCCCCCGACAGCGGAACACTGAAGCTTTCTTT
CASSPRQRNTEAFF
>.|TRBJ1-2|.|TRBV4-3
TGCGCCAGCAGCCAAGAAGGACATTACTATGGCTACACCTTC
CASSQEGHYYGYTF
>.|TRBJ2-5|TRBD2|TRBV4-3
TGCGCCAGCAGCCAAGAGACACTAGCGGGGGGGAGTCGGGAGACCCAGTACTTC
CASSQETLAGGSRETQYF
>.|TRBJ2-5|.|TRBV30
TGTGCCTGGGGGGGCTTTCAAGAGACCCAGTACTTC
CAWGGFQETQYF
>.|TRBJ2-3|.|TRBV4-2
TGTGCCAGCAGCCAAGTTAGCACAGATACGCAGTATTTT
CASSQVSTDTQYF
>.|TRBJ2-2|TRBD1|TRBV14
TGTGCCAGCAGCCAAGACCCCTTGTGGGTCACCGGGACAGGGGACACCGGGGAGCTGTTTTTT
CASSQDPLWVTGTGDTGELFF
>.|TRBJ2-3|.|TRBV9
TGTGCCAGCAGCGTTGGGGGTAGCGGCACAGATACGCAGTATTTT
CASSVGGSGTDTQYF
>.|TRBJ1-4|.|TRBV30
TGTGCCTGGAGTGTCGGTTCAACTAATGAAAAACTGTTTTTT
CAWSVGSTNEKLFF
>.|TRBJ2-7|.|TRBV11-3
TGTGCCAGCAGCGCTGGATATGGGGACGAGCAGTACTTC
CASSAGYGDEQYF
>.|TRBJ1-5|TRBD1|TRBV5-1
TGCGCCAGCAGCCCCGGACAGGGGCGCAATCAGCCCCAGCATTTT
CASSPGQGRNQPQHF
>.|TRBJ2-5|.|TRBV20-1
TGCAGTGCTAGGGGGGAGACCCAGTACTTC
CSARGETQYF
>.|TRBJ2-4|TRBD2|TRBV7-9
TGTGCCAGCAGCCGTAGCGGGGGGCTAGCCAAAAACATTCAGTACTTC
CASSRSGGLAKNIQYF
>.|TRBJ2-7|.|TRBV5-1
TGCGCCAGCAGCTTGGCGGTCAGAAGTTACGAGCAGTACTTC
CASSLAVRSYEQYF
>.|TRBJ2-7|.|TRBV28
TGTGCCAGCAGTTCCCCCTTCCGGGGTTACGAGCAGTACTTC
CASSSPFRGYEQYF
>.|TRBJ2-6|TRBD1|TRBV4-2
TGTGCCAGCAGCCGGGGGACAGGTATCTCTGGGGCCAACGTCCTGACTTTC
CASSRGTGISGANVLTF
>.|TRBJ2-7|.|TRBV9
TGTGCCAGCAGCGCCTTCGACAGTGACCACGAGCAGTACTTC
CASSAFDSDHEQYF
>.|TRBJ2-6|.|TRBV11-1
TGTGCCAGCAGCTTAGAAGATTCTGGGGCCAACGTCCTGACTTTC
CASSLEDSGANVLTF
>once|TRBJ2-3|TRBD2|TRBV6-1
TGTGCCAGCAGTACGGGACTAGCGGGACCAGATACGCAGTATTTT
CASSTGLAGPDTQYF
>once|TRBJ2-5|.|TRBV1
TGCACCAGCAGCCAAGCCGGGCCCTCGGGAGAGACCCAGTACTTC
CTSSQAGPSGETQYF
>.|TRBJ2-2|TRBD1|TRBV10-3
TGTGCCATCAAGGACAGGGGTGCCGGGGAGCTGTTTTTT
CAIKDRGAGELFF
>.|TRBJ1-1|TRBD1|TRBV5-1
TGCGCCAGCAGCTACAAACAGGGGGCTGAAGCTTTCTTT
CASSYKQGAEAFF
>.|TRBJ2-7|.|TRBV7-6
TGTGCCAGCAGCTTAGGCCGGGACACTCACGAGCAGTACTTC
CASSLGRDTHEQYF
>.|TRBJ2-2|TRBD1|TRBV25-1
TGTGCCAGCAGTTTGGGGACAGTGAACACCGGGGAGCTGTTTTTT
CASSLGTVNTGELFF
>.|TRBJ2-7|.|TRBV6-5
TGTGCCAGCAGTTACTCGGGCCGACACGAGCAGTACTTC
CASSYSGRHEQYF
>.|TRBJ2-1|TRBD2|TRBV25-1
TGTGCCAGCAGTGAATCGGCGGGAGGGCCGGTGTACAATGAGCAGTTCTTC
CASSESAGGPVYNEQFF
>.|TRBJ2-5|TRBD1|TRBV4-2
TGTGCCAGCAGCCAAGAACCGACCGGGACAGGGCGCGAGGAGCAGTACTTC
CASSQEPTGTGREEQYF
>once|TRBJ2-6|.|TRBV10-2
TGCGCCACCGTCTCTGGGGCCAACGTCCTGACTTTC
CATVSGANVLTF
>.|TRBJ2-7|.|TRBV4-1
TGCGCCAGCAGCCTCGGACAGCTGGCGCGCGAGCAGTACTTC
CASSLGQLAREQYF
>.|TRBJ2-2|.|TRBV19
TGTGCCAGTAGTATAGGACGGAGCGGGGAGCTGTTTTTT
CASSIGRSGELFF
>medium-sized|TRBJ2-2|.|TRBV19
TGTGCCAGTAAGGTTAACACCGGGGAGCTGTTTTTT
CASKVNTGELFF
>.|TRBJ2-1|.|TRBV4-3
TGCGCCAGCAGCCAAGGCAGATCAGGTCCGAATGAGCAGTTCTTC
CASSQGRSGPNEQFF
>.|TRBJ2-7|.|TRBV4-1
TGCGCCAGCAGCCAGTCCCCTACGCAGGGGCACGAGCAGTACTTC
CASSQSPTQGHEQYF
>.|TRBJ1-5|.|TRBV4-3
TGCGCCAGCAGCCCGGACAGCAGCAATCAGCCCCAGCATTTT
CASSPDSSNQPQHF
>.|TRBJ1-2|.|TRBV10-3
TGTGCCATCAGGCCCGGGATAGGGGACTATGGCTACACCTTC
CAIRPGIGDYGYTF
>.|TRBJ2-7|.|TRBV30
TGTGCCTGGAGCGTAAACTACGAGCAGTACTTC
CAWSVNYEQYF
>.|TRBJ2-1|TRBD2|TRBV7-9
TGTGCCAGCAAGGGGTCCGGACTAGTGTTCAATGAGCAGTTCTTC
CASKGSGLVFNEQFF
>.|TRBJ1-3|.|TRBV30
TGTGCCTGGAGTGCCGGTTGGGGTAACTCTGGAAACACCATATATTTT
CAWSAGWGNSGNTIYF
>.|TRBJ1-5|.|TRBV7-2
TGTGCCAGCAGCTTAGATGCTGGGTATCAGCCCCAGCATTTT
CASSLDAGYQPQHF
>.|TRBJ2-2|TRBD2|TRBV30
TGTGCCTGGGGAAGCGGGAGGCCAAAGGGCGGGGAGCTGTTTTTT
CAWGSGRPKGGELFF
>.|TRBJ1-6|.|TRBV28
TGTGCCAGCAATCGACAGGTTTATGCACCCCTCCACTTT
CASNRQVYAPLHF
>.|TRBJ1-4|TRBD1|TRBV6-5
TGTGCCAGCAGTTCGGGACAGGGCTACGAAAAACTGTTTTTT
CASSSGQGYEKLFF
>.|TRBJ1-2|.|TRBV4-3
TGCGCCAGCAGCCAAGATCGAGCATCCAACTATGGCTACACCTTC
CASSQDRASNYGYTF
>.|TRBJ2-7|TRBD1|TRBV2
TGTGCCAGCACTCCGGGACAGGGTCCTTCCTACGAGCAGTACTTC
CASTPGQGPSYEQYF
>.|TRBJ2-7|.|TRBV11-3
TGTGCCAGCAGCTTAGTTGGCCGACGTCGACGGGACGAGCAGTACTTC
CASSLVGRRRRDEQYF
>.|TRBJ1-1|TRBD1|TRBV2
TGTGCCAGCAGTGAGAGGACAGGGGTTGAAGCTTTCTTT
CASSERTGVEAFF
>.|TRBJ2-7|.|TRBV28
TGTGCCAGCAGTTTTCAGGGACTTCCCTACGAGCAGTACTTC
CASSFQGLPYEQYF